These 22 T cell receptor beta chains were all obtained from the same sample, sequenced in a study of spatial heterogeneity in lung cancer. Time point reported: blood at routine non-recurrence follow-up after resection. One entry per CDR3 protein results from TCRdb running MiXCR on the 5' RACE reads. The sample holds about 43,000 distinct CDR3 sequences, 22% seen once. The input for sequencing was PBMCs, taken at follow-up. The source of these receptors is a female donor with early-stage non-small cell lung cancer.

The CDR3 DNA reads as TGCAGTGCTAGTGAACTGAGTTCACCCCTCCACTTT. It translates to CSASELSSPLHF. The chain couples TRBV20-1 to TRBJ1-6; D is uncertain. Germline V CDR1 and CDR2: DFQATT, SNEGSKA (reference sequence). The CDR3 is made up of 12 amino acids. Trimming took 3 bases from V and 9 from J, leaving 9 bases between them.

This clonotype was counted ten times or more. The chain has TRBV7-2 and TRBJ1-5; TRBD1 is a possible D gene (5 bases). Germline V gene sequence: CDR1 SGHTA, CDR2 FQGNSA. V dropped 1 base and J dropped 3 bases, with 10 bases sitting between them. This CDR3 is 15 amino acids long. The CDR3 sequence is CASSLVGRVNQPQHF. CDR3 nucleotides: TGTGCCAGCAGCTTAGTGGGCAGGGTCAATCAGCCCCAGCATTTT. Full variable domain (missing parts from reference TRBV7-2 and TRBJ1-5): GAGVSQSPSNKVTEKGKDVELRCDPISGHTALYWYRQSLGQGLEFLIYFQGNSAPDKSGLPSDRFSAERTGGSVSTLTIQRTQQEDSAVYLCASSLVGRVNQPQHFGDGTRLSIL.

In this sample, this clonotype is large. For the CDR3, the DNA is TGCGCCAGCAGCCAGGGAAACGGGCCTAACGAGCAGTTCTTC. Residues: CASSQGNGPNEQFF. The chain combines TRBV4-1 with TRBJ2-1; D is unresolved. V shed 3 bases and J shed 10 bases, with 16 bases lying between them. The CDR3 totals 14 residues. CDR1 is MGHRA and CDR2 is YSYEKL in the germline V gene.

The V call is TRBV9, the J call TRBJ2-2, with TRBD2 matching 8 bases. The length of the CDR3 is 16 residues. The V gene's germline CDR1 is SGDLS and CDR2 YYNGEE. Trimming cost V 0 bases and J 6 bases; bases outside gene matches: 7. CDR3 coding DNA: TGTGCCAGCAGCGTAGCAGCGGGGGCCTCAGCCGGGGAGCTGTTTTTT. Translating gives CASSVAAGASAGELFF.

This clonotype was seen repeatedly, ten times or more. This sequence joins TRBV7-3 and TRBJ2-3, with no clear D. The CDR3 is 12 residues long. Trimming removed 3 bases from V and 1 base from J, with 2 bases in between. Germline V gene data show CDR1 as SGHTA and CDR2 as FQGTGA. CDR3 residues: CASSLGTDTQYF. CDR3 nucleotide sequence: TGTGCCAGCAGCTTGGGCACAGATACGCAGTATTTT.

The chain combines TRBV7-2 with TRBJ1-5; D gene ambiguous. The CDR3 spans 13 residues. Germline V gene sequence: CDR1 SGHTA, CDR2 FQGNSA. Trimming took 5 bases from V and 7 from J, leaving 12 bases between them. The CDR3 DNA is TGTGCCAGCAGCCCTTTGACTGCCCAGCCCCAGCATTTT. The encoded protein is CASSPLTAQPQHF.

This clonotype was seen at least ten times. V gene TRBV3-1 combines with J gene TRBJ2-1; D is possibly TRBD1 (6 bases). Trimming removed 3 bases at V and 8 bases at J, with 17 bases between. This CDR3 region has 15 residues. Germline CDR1 is LGHDT and CDR2 is YNNKEL (reference sequence). Here the CDR3 reads CASSQFEGEGDEQFF. The CDR3 DNA reads TGTGCCAGCAGCCAGTTCGAGGGAGAGGGGGATGAGCAGTTCTTC.

This chain uses TRBV5-4 with TRBJ1-1; D not resolved. From germline, CDR1 is SGHNT and CDR2 YYREEE (reference sequence). The V end was cut by 0 bases, the J end by 1 base, with 10 bases between. The CDR3 contains 15 residues. This CDR3 is CASSLETARNTEAFF. The CDR3 region has the DNA TGTGCCAGCAGCTTGGAGACGGCGAGGAACACTGAAGCTTTCTTT.

This clonotype was detected only a few times. The V gene is TRBV7-8, the J gene TRBJ1-2; the D gene is possibly TRBD1 (6 bases). Germline V gene data show CDR1 as SGHVS and CDR2 as FQNEAQ. V was trimmed by 7 bases and J by 2 bases, leaving 14 bases between them. The CDR3 consists of 14 residues. As DNA, the CDR3 is TGTGCCAGCAAATCGGGGGCGCTGAACTATGGCTACACCTTC. This translates into CASKSGALNYGYTF.

The table lists this clonotype with a few counts. The V and J genes are TRBV2 and TRBJ1-5; the match to TRBD1 covers 7 bases. This CDR3 is 14 amino acids long. Germline V gene data show CDR1 as SNHLY and CDR2 as FYNNEI. J gave up 7 bases and V 7 bases, and 10 bases lay outside the gene matches. The CDR3 spells CASIDRDRSQPQHF. The DNA of the CDR3 is TGTGCCAGCATTGACAGGGATCGTTCACAGCCCCAGCATTTT.

The chain joins TRBV5-1 to TRBJ2-1; TRBD1 matches 7 bases. V lost 2 bases, J lost 6 bases, and 5 bases stayed unmatched. This CDR3 is 14 amino acids long. Germline values: CDR1 SGHRS, CDR2 YFSETQ. CDR3 sequence (DNA): TGCGCCAGCAGCTTAACCACAGGGGTCAATGAGCAGTTCTTC. Translated: CASSLTTGVNEQFF. Drawing the rest from reference TRBV5-1 and TRBJ2-1, the complete variable domain is KAGVTQTPRYLIKTRGQQVTLSCSPISGHRSVSWYQQTPGQGLQFLFEYFSETQRNKGNFPGRFSGRQFSNSRSEMNVSTLELGDSALYLCASSLTTGVNEQFFGPGTRLTVL.

This rearrangement joins TRBV5-4 to TRBJ2-1, with 7 positions matching TRBD2. With V trimmed by 2 bases and J by 0 bases, 5 bases remained unmatched. This CDR3 comprises 16 residues. Germline CDR1 reads SGHNT; CDR2 reads YYREEE (reference sequence). CDR3 protein: CASSLRLASSYNEQFF. The CDR3 nucleotides read TGTGCCAGCAGCTTAAGACTAGCCAGCTCCTACAATGAGCAGTTCTTC.

The rearrangement uses TRBV4-2 and TRBJ1-5; 10 bases fit TRBD1. The CDR3 spans 17 residues. The J segment lost 3 bases and the V segment lost 0 bases, leaving 5 bases of the junction unmatched. Looked up from germline, CDR1 is LGHNA and CDR2 is YNFKEQ. CDR3 in amino acids: CASSQDPGQGDNQPQHF. The CDR3 DNA follows: TGTGCCAGCAGCCAAGATCCAGGACAGGGGGACAATCAGCCCCAGCATTTT.

This clonotype was found a few times. The V call is TRBV11-2, the J call TRBJ1-2, with TRBD1 identical over 7 bases. CDR3 length equals 13 residues. V was clipped by 7 bases and J by 8 bases; unmatched bases: 10. CDR1 is SGHAT and CDR2 is FQNNGV in the germline V gene. This chain's CDR3 is CASNQPTGSGYTF. The DNA of the CDR3 is TGTGCCAGCAACCAACCGACAGGGAGCGGCTACACCTTC.

The chain recombines TRBV18 with TRBJ1-1; D is uncertain. V was clipped by 2 bases and J by 6 bases, with 13 bases between them. The CDR3 extends over 14 amino acids. Germline CDR1 KGHSH, CDR2 LQKENI. For the CDR3, the DNA is TGTGCCAGCTCACCAAGTTGGGAGGTCTCTGAAGCTTTCTTT. This sequence encodes CASSPSWEVSEAFF.

This clonotype was detected ten times or more. The chain carries TRBV12-3 or TRBV12-4 and TRBJ1-5; D call uncertain. The V end lost 6 bases, the J end lost 5 bases, and 14 bases lay between the germline ends. The CDR3 spans 14 residues. CDR3 sequence: CASSQDRRYQPQHF. The CDR3 region has the DNA TGTGCCAGCAGCCAGGACCGTAGGTATCAGCCCCAGCATTTT.

The J gene is TRBJ2-2, the V gene TRBV27, with TRBD2 matching over 10 bases. V was pared by 10 bases and J by 3 bases, with 5 bases of the junction left unmatched. The CDR3 is made up of 14 amino acids. CDR1 MNHEY and CDR2 SMNVEV come from the germline V gene (reference sequence). The CDR3 DNA sequence: TGTGCCACCCGAGCGGGAGGGCACACCGGGGAGCTGTTTTTT. Protein product: CATRAGGHTGELFF.

Here the CDR3 reads CAWRGGQTLTDTQYF. The CDR3 region has the DNA TGTGCCTGGAGGGGCGGACAGACCCTCACAGATACGCAGTATTTT. V and J are TRBV30 and TRBJ2-3; D possibly corresponds to TRBD1 (6 bases). CDR1 GTSNPN and CDR2 SVGIG come from the germline V gene (reference sequence). Between the trimmed V and J ends, which lost 3 bases and 2 bases, there was a span of 15 bases. The CDR3 length is 15 residues.

The chain employs TRBV6-5 and TRBJ1-1, with TRBD1 matching 7 bases. In germline, CDR1 is MNHEY, CDR2 SVGAGI. With 5 bases clipped from V and 6 bases from J, the junction kept 9 bases outside the gene matches. This CDR3 is built from 14 residues. The CDR3 DNA sequence: TGTGCCAGCAGTACCCGACAGGGTACGGCTGAAGCTTTCTTT. Residues: CASSTRQGTAEAFF.

In its sample, this clonotype was seen many times. V gene TRBV20-1 combines with J gene TRBJ2-7; 12 nucleotides agree with TRBD1. Germline trimming cut 3 bases from V and 5 bases from J; bases unmatched to any gene: 2. Germline V gene data show CDR1 as DFQATT and CDR2 as SNEGSKA (reference sequence). The CDR3 has 13 residues. Here the CDR3 reads CSARGTGGDEQYF. The CDR3 region has the DNA TGCAGTGCTAGGGGGACAGGGGGCGACGAGCAGTACTTC.

This clonotype has a count of ten or more. CDR3 DNA: TGCGCCAGCACCGAAGGGACTAGCGGAGATACGCAGTATTTT. It encodes CASTEGTSGDTQYF. The V call is TRBV5-1, the J call TRBJ2-3; 11 nucleotides agree with TRBD2. Germline assignment: CDR1 SGHRS and CDR2 YFSETQ. The CDR3 runs 14 residues. With V trimmed by 6 bases and J by 5 bases, 5 bases remained unmatched.

This rearrangement joins TRBV30 to TRBJ1-2, with a tentative D call TRBD1 (6 bases). The CDR3 is made up of 13 amino acids. With 3 bases removed from V and 7 bases from J, the gap between germline ends came to 15 bases. Germline loops: CDR1 GTSNPN, CDR2 SVGIG (reference sequence). CDR3 DNA: TGTGCCTGGAGGACCGCAGGGGAGGGTGGCTACACCTTC. It yields the protein CAWRTAGEGGYTF.